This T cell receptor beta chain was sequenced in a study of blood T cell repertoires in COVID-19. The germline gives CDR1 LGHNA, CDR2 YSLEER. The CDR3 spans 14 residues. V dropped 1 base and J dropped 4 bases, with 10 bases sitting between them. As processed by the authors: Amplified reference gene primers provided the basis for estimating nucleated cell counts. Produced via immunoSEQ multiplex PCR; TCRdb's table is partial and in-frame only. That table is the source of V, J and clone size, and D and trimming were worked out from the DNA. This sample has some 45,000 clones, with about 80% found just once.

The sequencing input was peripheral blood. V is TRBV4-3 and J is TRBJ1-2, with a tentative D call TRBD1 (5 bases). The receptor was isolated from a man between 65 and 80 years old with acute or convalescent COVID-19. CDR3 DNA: TGCGCCAGCAGCCAAGCCGGGGGGATCTATGGCTACACCTTC. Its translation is CASSQAGGIYGYTF.